A selection of T cell receptor beta chains follows, all from one sample in a study of yellow fever vaccine responses in identical twins. TCRdb ran MiXCR on the RT-PCR reads and lists one entry per CDR3 protein. The data contain approximately 2,500 distinct CDR3 sequences, around three quarters of them singletons. The material was T cells from blood (PBMCs), unsorted or a sorted subset (not recorded which), obtained before or after yellow fever vaccination (not recorded which). These receptors originate from a female donor who received the yellow fever vaccine. Both conserved end residues are part of each CDR3. D genes are given only for firm matches. Where a row states a size, it is once, few, many or the class of an expanded clone; other rows omit it.

J: TRBJ2-5; V: TRBV2; D: TRBD2; size: .; CDR3: CASSEVRGLAGYAQYF; DNA: TGTGCCAGCAGTGAGGTCCGGGGACTAGCGGGGTATGCCCAGTACTTC
J: TRBJ1-3; V: TRBV20-1; D: .; size: few; CDR3: CSARDPSGGSGNTIYF; DNA: TGCAGTGCTAGAGATCCGTCCGGGGGCTCTGGAAACACCATATATTTT
J: TRBJ1-3; V: TRBV12-3/TRBV12-4; D: .; size: .; CDR3: CASTLLGPGNTIYF; DNA: TGTGCCAGCACCCTTCTAGGACCTGGAAACACCATATATTTT
J: TRBJ1-5; V: TRBV11-1; D: TRBD1; size: .; CDR3: CASSLRGPGTGGTNQPQHF; DNA: TGTGCCAGCAGCTTAAGGGGTCCCGGGACAGGGGGCACCAATCAGCCCCAGCATTTT
J: TRBJ2-1; V: TRBV15; D: TRBD2; size: .; CDR3: CATSPASGSVEQFF; DNA: TGTGCCACCAGCCCGGCTAGCGGGAGTGTTGAGCAGTTCTTC
J: TRBJ2-7; V: TRBV29-1; D: .; size: once; CDR3: CSALRRGVESYEQYF; DNA: TGCAGCGCGTTGAGGAGGGGCGTAGAATCCTACGAGCAGTACTTC
J: TRBJ2-3; V: TRBV7-3; D: TRBD2; size: once; CDR3: CASSFFPLAGGTDTQYF; DNA: TGTGCCAGCAGCTTTTTCCCGCTAGCGGGGGGCACAGATACGCAGTATTTT
J: TRBJ2-7; V: TRBV7-8; D: .; size: few; CDR3: CASSFDSYEQYF; DNA: TGTGCCAGCAGCTTCGATTCCTACGAGCAGTACTTC
J: TRBJ2-3; V: TRBV10-3; D: TRBD2; size: .; CDR3: CAISASGGAGPENTQYF; DNA: TGTGCCATCAGTGCTAGCGGGGGGGCAGGTCCCGAGAATACGCAGTATTTT
J: TRBJ2-5; V: TRBV2; D: TRBD2; size: .; CDR3: CASSQKLAEETQYF; DNA: TGTGCCAGCAGTCAGAAACTAGCGGAAGAGACCCAGTACTTC
J: TRBJ2-1; V: TRBV11-1; D: TRBD2; size: once; CDR3: CASSPFGGNHNEQFF; DNA: TGTGCCAGCAGCCCCTTCGGGGGGAACCACAATGAGCAGTTCTTC
J: TRBJ2-1; V: TRBV11-1; D: TRBD1; size: .; CDR3: CASSLAATGADNEQFF; DNA: TGTGCCAGCAGCTTAGCGGCGACAGGGGCTGACAATGAGCAGTTCTTC
J: TRBJ1-1; V: TRBV12-3/TRBV12-4; D: TRBD1; size: .; CDR3: CASRRPGTGAINTEAFF; DNA: TGTGCCAGCAGGCGACCTGGGACAGGGGCCATCAACACTGAAGCTTTCTTT
J: TRBJ2-2; V: TRBV11-1; D: TRBD2; size: .; CDR3: CASSWTSGRAVGELFF; DNA: TGTGCCAGCAGCTGGACTAGCGGGAGGGCCGTCGGGGAGCTGTTTTTT
J: TRBJ2-3; V: TRBV6-1; D: .; size: .; CDR3: CASSLVRSTDTQYF; DNA: TGTGCCAGCAGTCTAGTCCGGAGCACAGATACGCAGTATTTT
J: TRBJ2-3; V: TRBV9; D: .; size: .; CDR3: CASSLEGSPGDTQYF; DNA: TGTGCCAGCAGCTTAGAGGGATCCCCTGGGGATACGCAGTATTTT
J: TRBJ2-5; V: TRBV5-1; D: .; size: .; CDR3: CASSPAQPRETQYF; DNA: TGCGCCAGCAGCCCCGCGCAGCCCCGGGAGACCCAGTACTTC
J: TRBJ2-5; V: TRBV4-1; D: TRBD1; size: .; CDR3: CASSRTPGQGDRETQYF; DNA: TGCGCCAGCAGCCGTACCCCGGGACAGGGGGACCGGGAGACCCAGTACTTC
J: TRBJ1-2; V: TRBV6-2/TRBV6-3; D: .; size: .; CDR3: CASSYPDRQATTYGYTF; DNA: TGTGCCAGCAGTTACCCTGATCGACAGGCTACGACCTATGGCTACACCTTC
J: TRBJ2-7; V: TRBV11-3; D: .; size: .; CDR3: CASSSGLAYEQYF; DNA: TGTGCCAGCAGCTCGGGACTTGCCTACGAGCAGTACTTC
J: TRBJ2-2; V: TRBV11-1; D: .; size: .; CDR3: CASTTGVWDQNTGELFF; DNA: TGTGCCAGCACCACCGGAGTTTGGGACCAGAACACCGGGGAGCTGTTTTTT
J: TRBJ1-2; V: TRBV12-3/TRBV12-4; D: .; size: .; CDR3: CASSFTFYGYTF; DNA: TGTGCCAGCAGTTTTACCTTCTATGGCTACACCTTC
J: TRBJ1-4; V: TRBV6-1; D: .; size: .; CDR3: CASSGSSGASTNEKLFF; DNA: TGTGCCAGCAGTGGATCCTCAGGGGCTTCGACTAATGAAAAACTGTTTTTT
J: TRBJ2-3; V: TRBV6-4; D: TRBD1; size: .; CDR3: CASSDSGQGADTQYF; DNA: TGTGCCAGCAGTGACTCGGGACAGGGGGCAGATACGCAGTATTTT
J: TRBJ2-6; V: TRBV4-3; D: .; size: .; CDR3: CASSQDPGGPSGANVLTF; DNA: TGCGCCAGCAGCCAAGATCCAGGGGGGCCCTCTGGGGCCAACGTCCTGACTTTC
J: TRBJ2-1; V: TRBV28; D: TRBD2; size: .; CDR3: CASSSLSGTSAYNEQFF; DNA: TGTGCCAGCAGTTCCCTTTCCGGGACTAGCGCCTACAATGAGCAGTTCTTC
J: TRBJ2-3; V: TRBV6-1; D: TRBD2; size: few; CDR3: CASRSLAGGEADTQYF; DNA: TGTGCCAGCAGGTCACTAGCGGGAGGGGAGGCAGATACGCAGTATTTT
J: TRBJ1-4; V: TRBV23-1; D: .; size: once; CDR3: CASSQSASSHNEKLFF; DNA: TGCGCCAGCAGTCAATCGGCCAGCTCTCATAATGAGAAACTGTTTTTT
J: TRBJ2-1; V: TRBV11-1; D: .; size: .; CDR3: CASSPPGTAIYNEQFF; DNA: TGTGCCAGCAGTCCACCGGGGACGGCTATATACAATGAGCAGTTCTTC
J: TRBJ2-1; V: TRBV7-9; D: TRBD2; size: .; CDR3: CASRGLAYEQFF; DNA: TGTGCCAGCAGAGGACTAGCGTATGAGCAGTTCTTC
J: TRBJ2-4; V: TRBV5-4; D: .; size: .; CDR3: CASSLVGAAKNIQYF; DNA: TGTGCCAGCAGCTTGGTCGGGGCCGCCAAAAACATTCAGTACTTC
J: TRBJ2-1; V: TRBV10-3; D: .; size: .; CDR3: CAISESIEQFF; DNA: TGTGCCATCAGTGAGTCGATCGAGCAGTTCTTC
J: TRBJ1-1; V: TRBV6-1; D: TRBD1; size: .; CDR3: CASSFPGTGRTEAFF; DNA: TGTGCCAGCAGCTTCCCCGGGACAGGGAGGACTGAAGCTTTCTTT
J: TRBJ1-5; V: TRBV4-1; D: .; size: .; CDR3: CASSQDASYSNQPQHF; DNA: TGCGCCAGCAGCCAAGATGCATCTTATAGCAATCAGCCCCAGCATTTT
J: TRBJ1-2; V: TRBV6-1; D: .; size: .; CDR3: CASRVPYGYTF; DNA: TGTGCCAGTCGGGTCCCCTATGGCTACACCTTC
J: TRBJ2-2; V: TRBV7-3; D: .; size: few; CDR3: CASSAGTLLGTGELFF; DNA: TGTGCCAGCAGCGCCGGGACTCTTCTCGGCACCGGGGAGCTGTTTTTT
J: TRBJ2-1; V: TRBV29-1; D: .; size: .; CDR3: CSVGGEARVNNEQFF; DNA: TGCAGCGTTGGAGGTGAAGCGAGAGTAAACAATGAGCAGTTCTTC
J: TRBJ2-1; V: TRBV6-1; D: .; size: few; CDR3: CASSHGDGYSYNEQFF; DNA: TGTGCCAGCAGTCATGGGGACGGGTACTCCTACAATGAGCAGTTCTTC
J: TRBJ2-3; V: TRBV10-3; D: TRBD2; size: .; CDR3: CAIGGSGAKDTQYF; DNA: TGTGCCATCGGGGGTAGCGGGGCGAAAGATACGCAGTATTTT
J: TRBJ1-5; V: TRBV12-3/TRBV12-4; D: .; size: .; CDR3: CASSLALQGGNQPQHF; DNA: TGTGCCAGCAGTTTAGCGCTTCAGGGTGGCAATCAGCCCCAGCATTTT
J: TRBJ2-6; V: TRBV13; D: .; size: once; CDR3: CASSLGLSGANVLTF; DNA: TGTGCCAGCAGCTTGGGCCTCTCTGGGGCCAACGTCCTGACTTTC
J: TRBJ2-5; V: TRBV20-1; D: .; size: few; CDR3: CSASSRGTQETQYF; DNA: TGCAGTGCTAGTTCGCGTGGGACCCAAGAGACCCAGTACTTC
J: TRBJ1-2; V: TRBV5-2; D: .; size: .; CDR3: CASNSNYGYTF; DNA: TGTGCCAGCAACTCTAACTATGGCTACACCTTC
J: TRBJ1-2; V: TRBV9; D: TRBD1; size: .; CDR3: CASNLQGADGYTF; DNA: TGTGCCAGCAATCTACAGGGGGCAGATGGCTACACCTTC
J: TRBJ2-5; V: TRBV4-2; D: .; size: .; CDR3: CASSDKNQETQYF; DNA: TGTGCCAGCAGCGACAAAAACCAAGAGACCCAGTACTTC
J: TRBJ2-7; V: TRBV10-3; D: .; size: .; CDR3: CAISEEGVEQYF; DNA: TGTGCCATCAGTGAGGAGGGGGTCGAGCAGTACTTC
J: TRBJ2-3; V: TRBV7-9; D: .; size: once; CDR3: CASSPQLSTDTQYF; DNA: TGTGCCAGCAGCCCGCAACTTAGCACAGATACGCAGTATTTT
J: TRBJ2-3; V: TRBV7-6; D: TRBD2; size: .; CDR3: CASSLRTSGGVVDTQYF; DNA: TGTGCCAGCAGCCTCAGGACTAGCGGGGGGGTAGTCGATACGCAGTATTTT
J: TRBJ2-5; V: TRBV5-4; D: .; size: once; CDR3: CASSLGPGTEETQYF; DNA: TGTGCCAGCAGCTTGGGCCCGGGTACGGAAGAGACCCAGTACTTC
J: TRBJ2-7; V: TRBV28; D: TRBD2; size: .; CDR3: CASSLLAGGAYEQYF; DNA: TGTGCCAGCAGTTTATTAGCGGGAGGGGCCTACGAGCAGTACTTC
J: TRBJ2-7; V: TRBV20-1; D: TRBD2; size: .; CDR3: CTAGTSGAYEQYF; DNA: TGCACCGCCGGGACTAGCGGAGCCTACGAGCAGTACTTC
J: TRBJ2-2; V: TRBV4-3; D: .; size: few; CDR3: CASSQGVGQPPNTGELFF; DNA: TGCGCCAGCAGCCAAGGGGTCGGACAACCCCCGAACACCGGGGAGCTGTTTTTT
J: TRBJ1-1; V: TRBV13; D: .; size: .; CDR3: CASRVGGWTEAFF; DNA: TGTGCCAGCCGCGTGGGGGGCTGGACTGAAGCTTTCTTT
J: TRBJ2-7; V: TRBV7-2; D: TRBD2; size: .; CDR3: CASSLALLAGGPNEQYF; DNA: TGTGCCAGCAGCTTAGCTTTACTAGCGGGAGGGCCGAATGAGCAGTACTTC
J: TRBJ2-7; V: TRBV7-9; D: .; size: .; CDR3: CASSRRGADYGEQYF; DNA: TGTGCCAGCAGCCGCCGAGGAGCTGACTATGGCGAGCAGTACTTC
J: TRBJ2-3; V: TRBV12-3/TRBV12-4; D: TRBD2; size: .; CDR3: CASSFKTSGLDTQYF; DNA: TGTGCCAGCAGTTTCAAGACTAGCGGGTTGGATACGCAGTATTTT
J: TRBJ2-2; V: TRBV5-1; D: .; size: .; CDR3: CASSLFLAGNTGELFF; DNA: TGCGCCAGCAGCTTGTTTCTTGCGGGGAACACCGGGGAGCTGTTTTTT
J: TRBJ2-7; V: TRBV11-1; D: .; size: .; CDR3: CASTAAGRREQYF; DNA: TGTGCCAGCACAGCCGCGGGGAGGCGGGAGCAGTACTTC
J: TRBJ2-3; V: TRBV7-6; D: TRBD2; size: .; CDR3: CASSLQLAGNTDTQYF; DNA: TGTGCCAGCAGCTTACAACTAGCGGGCAACACAGATACGCAGTATTTT